This TCR beta chain was recovered during a study of blood T cell repertoires in COVID-19. For the study at large: Researchers got acute and convalescent COVID-19 samples from the United States, Italy and Spain.

TCRdb keeps only in-frame clones here, not all; method: immunoSEQ multiplex PCR. The data show 57,000 or so clones, around 88% seen once. The V and J ends lost 1 base and 4 bases, in that order; junction bases with no gene match: 4. The CDR3 totals 16 residues. Looked up from germline, CDR1 is SEHNR and CDR2 is FQNEAQ (reference sequence). Sequencing input: peripheral blood. The clonotype comes from a human donor in a cohort sampled during active COVID-19. The chain joins TRBV7-9 to TRBJ2-2; 9 bases map to TRBD2. The CDR3 coding sequence is TGTGCCAGCAGCTTAGGGACTAGCGTTGTCACCGGGGAGCTGTTTTTT. As protein: CASSLGTSVVTGELFF.